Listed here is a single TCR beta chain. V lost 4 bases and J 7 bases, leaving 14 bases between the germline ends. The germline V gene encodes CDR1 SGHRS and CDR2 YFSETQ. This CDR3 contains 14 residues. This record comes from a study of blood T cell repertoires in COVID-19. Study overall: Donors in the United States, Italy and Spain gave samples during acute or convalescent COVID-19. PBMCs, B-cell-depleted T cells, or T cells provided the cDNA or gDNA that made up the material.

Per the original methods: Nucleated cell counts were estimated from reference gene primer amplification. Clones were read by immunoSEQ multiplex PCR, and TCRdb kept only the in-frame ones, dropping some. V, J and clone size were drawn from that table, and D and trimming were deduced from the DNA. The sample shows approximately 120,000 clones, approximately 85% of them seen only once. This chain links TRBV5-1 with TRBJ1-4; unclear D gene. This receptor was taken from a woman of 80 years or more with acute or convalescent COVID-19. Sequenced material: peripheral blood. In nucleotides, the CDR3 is TGCGCCAGCAGCAGGGAGGGAGGTAGTGAAAAACTGTTTTTT. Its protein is CASSREGGSEKLFF.